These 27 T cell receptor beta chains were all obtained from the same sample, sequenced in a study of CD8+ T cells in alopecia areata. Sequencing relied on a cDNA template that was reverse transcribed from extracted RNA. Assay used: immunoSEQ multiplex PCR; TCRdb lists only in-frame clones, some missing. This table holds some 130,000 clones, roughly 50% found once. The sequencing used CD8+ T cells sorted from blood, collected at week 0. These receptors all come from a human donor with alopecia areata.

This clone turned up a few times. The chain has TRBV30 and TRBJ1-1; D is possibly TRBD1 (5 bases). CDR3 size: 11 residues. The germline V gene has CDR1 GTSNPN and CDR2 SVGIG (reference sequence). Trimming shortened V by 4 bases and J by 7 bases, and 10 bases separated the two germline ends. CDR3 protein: CAWTHGGEAFF. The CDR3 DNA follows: TGTGCCTGGACCCACGGGGGTGAAGCTTTCTTT.

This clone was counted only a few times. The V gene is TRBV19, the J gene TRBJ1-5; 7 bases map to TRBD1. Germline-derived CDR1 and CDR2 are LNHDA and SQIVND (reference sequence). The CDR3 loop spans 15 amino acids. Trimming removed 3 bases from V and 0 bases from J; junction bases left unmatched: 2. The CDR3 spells CASSIDRDSNQPQHF. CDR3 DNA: TGTGCCAGTAGTATTGACAGGGATAGCAATCAGCCCCAGCATTTT.

This CDR3 reads CSAFSGPSSYEQYF. The CDR3 nucleotides are TGCAGCGCTTTTAGCGGACCAAGCTCCTACGAGCAGTACTTC. V and J are TRBV29-1 and TRBJ2-7, with a weak D call TRBD2 (6 bases). The V gene lost 7 bases and the J gene lost 0 bases, with 16 bases spanning the gap. The CDR3 is made up of 14 amino acids. The germline gives CDR1 SQVTM, CDR2 ANQGSEA.

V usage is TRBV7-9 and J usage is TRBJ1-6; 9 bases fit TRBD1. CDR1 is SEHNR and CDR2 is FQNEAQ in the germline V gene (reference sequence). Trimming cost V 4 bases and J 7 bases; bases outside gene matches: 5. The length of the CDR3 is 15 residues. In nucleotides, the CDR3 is TGTGCCAGCAGCTCCTGGGACAGGGCCAATTCACCCCTCCACTTT. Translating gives CASSSWDRANSPLHF.

The CDR3 sequence is CAWSEPRETGELFF. DNA for the CDR3: TGTGCCTGGAGTGAGCCTCGCGAGACCGGGGAGCTGTTTTTT. The chain uses TRBV30 and TRBJ2-2; D unresolved. The CDR3 extends over 14 amino acids. With 1 base removed from V and 5 bases from J, the gap between germline ends came to 11 bases. CDR1 is GTSNPN, CDR2 SVGIG, per germline (reference sequence).

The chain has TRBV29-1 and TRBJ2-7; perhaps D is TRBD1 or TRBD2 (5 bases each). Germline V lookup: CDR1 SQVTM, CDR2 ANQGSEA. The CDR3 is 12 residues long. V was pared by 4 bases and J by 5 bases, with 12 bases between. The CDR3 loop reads CSVVGEYDEQYF. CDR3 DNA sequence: TGCAGCGTTGTAGGGGAGTACGACGAGCAGTACTTC.

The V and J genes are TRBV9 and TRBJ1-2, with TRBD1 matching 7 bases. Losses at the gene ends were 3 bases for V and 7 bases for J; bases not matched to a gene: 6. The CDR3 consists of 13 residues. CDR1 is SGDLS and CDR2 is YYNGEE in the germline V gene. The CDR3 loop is CASSAGQSLGYTF. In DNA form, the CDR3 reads TGTGCCAGCAGCGCGGGACAGTCTCTTGGCTACACCTTC.

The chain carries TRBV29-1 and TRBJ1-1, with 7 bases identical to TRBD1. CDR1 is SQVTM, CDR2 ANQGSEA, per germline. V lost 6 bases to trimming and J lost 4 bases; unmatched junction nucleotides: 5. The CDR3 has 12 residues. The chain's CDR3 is CSVLTGSTEAFF. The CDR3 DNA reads TGCAGCGTCCTGACAGGGAGCACTGAAGCTTTCTTT.

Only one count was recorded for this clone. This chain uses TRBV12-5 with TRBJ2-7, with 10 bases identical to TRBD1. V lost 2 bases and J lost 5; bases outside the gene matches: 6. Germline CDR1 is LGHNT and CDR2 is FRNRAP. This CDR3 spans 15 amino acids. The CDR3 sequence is CASGLSPGTGDEQYF. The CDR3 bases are TGTGCTAGTGGTTTGTCACCCGGGACAGGGGACGAGCAGTACTTC.

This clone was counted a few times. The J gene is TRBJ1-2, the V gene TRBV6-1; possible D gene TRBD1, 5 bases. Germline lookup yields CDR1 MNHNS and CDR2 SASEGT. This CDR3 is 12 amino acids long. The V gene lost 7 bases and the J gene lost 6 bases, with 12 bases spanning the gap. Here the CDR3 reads CASTLLGDGYTF. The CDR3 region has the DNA TGTGCCAGCACTCTATTGGGGGATGGCTACACCTTC.

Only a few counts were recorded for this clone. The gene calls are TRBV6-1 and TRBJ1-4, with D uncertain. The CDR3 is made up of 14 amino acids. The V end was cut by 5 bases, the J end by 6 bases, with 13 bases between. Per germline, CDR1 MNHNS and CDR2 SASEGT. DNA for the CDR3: TGTGCCAGCAGTCGGATGTTTGTTGATGAAAAACTGTTTTTT. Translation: CASSRMFVDEKLFF.

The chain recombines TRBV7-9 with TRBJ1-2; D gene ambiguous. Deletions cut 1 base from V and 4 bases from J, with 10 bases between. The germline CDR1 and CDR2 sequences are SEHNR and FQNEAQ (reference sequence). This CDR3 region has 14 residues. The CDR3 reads CASSLGSGVYGYTF. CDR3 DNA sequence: TGTGCCAGCAGCTTAGGTTCGGGAGTCTATGGCTACACCTTC.

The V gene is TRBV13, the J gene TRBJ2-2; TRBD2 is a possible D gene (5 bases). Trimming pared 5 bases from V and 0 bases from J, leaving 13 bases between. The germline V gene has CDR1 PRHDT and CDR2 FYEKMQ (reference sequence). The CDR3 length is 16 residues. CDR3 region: CASSNWEFANTGELFF. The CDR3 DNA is TGTGCCAGCAGCAACTGGGAGTTCGCGAACACCGGGGAGCTGTTTTTT.

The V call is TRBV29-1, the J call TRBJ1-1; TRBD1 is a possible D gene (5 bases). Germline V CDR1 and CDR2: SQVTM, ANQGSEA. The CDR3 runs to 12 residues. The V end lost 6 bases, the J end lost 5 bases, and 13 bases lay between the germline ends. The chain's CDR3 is CSVPRRGTEAFF. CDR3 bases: TGCAGCGTCCCCCGGAGGGGAACTGAAGCTTTCTTT.

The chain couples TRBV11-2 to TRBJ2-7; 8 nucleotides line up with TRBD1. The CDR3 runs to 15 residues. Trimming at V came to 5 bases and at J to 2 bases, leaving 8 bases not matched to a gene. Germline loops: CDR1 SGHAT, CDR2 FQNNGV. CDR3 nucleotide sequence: TGTGCCAGCAGCATAGGGACAGGCTCTCCCTACGAGCAGTACTTC. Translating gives CASSIGTGSPYEQYF.

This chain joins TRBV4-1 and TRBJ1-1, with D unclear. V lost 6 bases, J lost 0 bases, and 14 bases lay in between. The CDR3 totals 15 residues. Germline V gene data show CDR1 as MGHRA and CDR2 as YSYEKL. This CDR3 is CASRTWEALNTEAFF. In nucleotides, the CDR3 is TGCGCCAGCAGGACTTGGGAGGCACTGAACACTGAAGCTTTCTTT.

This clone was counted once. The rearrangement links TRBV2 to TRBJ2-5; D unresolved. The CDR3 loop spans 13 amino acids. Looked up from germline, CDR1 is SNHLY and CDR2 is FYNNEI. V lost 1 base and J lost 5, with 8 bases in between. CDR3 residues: CASSEESWETQYF. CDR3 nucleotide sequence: TGTGCCAGCAGTGAAGAGTCCTGGGAGACCCAGTACTTC.

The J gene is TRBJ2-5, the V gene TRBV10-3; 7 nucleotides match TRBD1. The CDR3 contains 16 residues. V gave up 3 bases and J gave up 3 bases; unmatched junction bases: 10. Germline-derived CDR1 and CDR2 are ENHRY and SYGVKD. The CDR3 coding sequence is TGTGCCATCAGTGAAGTGACGGGACAGCGAGAAGAGACCCAGTACTTC. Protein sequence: CAISEVTGQREETQYF.

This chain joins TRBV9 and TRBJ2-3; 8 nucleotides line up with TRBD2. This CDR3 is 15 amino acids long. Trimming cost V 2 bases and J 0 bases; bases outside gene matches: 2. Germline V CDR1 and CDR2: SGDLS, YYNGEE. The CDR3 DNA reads TGTGCCAGCAGCGTTAGCGGGGAGAGCACAGATACGCAGTATTTT. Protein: CASSVSGESTDTQYF.

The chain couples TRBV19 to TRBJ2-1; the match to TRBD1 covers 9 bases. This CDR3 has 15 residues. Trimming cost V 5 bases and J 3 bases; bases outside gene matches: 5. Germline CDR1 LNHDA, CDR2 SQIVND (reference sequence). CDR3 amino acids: CASSGDRVLYNEQFF. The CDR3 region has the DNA TGTGCCAGTAGTGGGGACAGGGTCCTCTACAATGAGCAGTTCTTC.

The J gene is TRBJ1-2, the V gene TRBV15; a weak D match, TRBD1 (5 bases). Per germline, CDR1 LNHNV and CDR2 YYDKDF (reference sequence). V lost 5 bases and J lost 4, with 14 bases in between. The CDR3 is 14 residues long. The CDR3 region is CATSPEEGIYGYTF. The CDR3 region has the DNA TGTGCCACCAGCCCAGAGGAGGGGATCTATGGCTACACCTTC.

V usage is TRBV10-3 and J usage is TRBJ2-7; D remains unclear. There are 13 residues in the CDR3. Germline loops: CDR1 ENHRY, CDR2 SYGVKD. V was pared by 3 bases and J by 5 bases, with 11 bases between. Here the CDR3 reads CAISDEVRDEQYF. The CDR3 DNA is TGTGCCATCAGTGATGAAGTCCGAGACGAGCAGTACTTC.

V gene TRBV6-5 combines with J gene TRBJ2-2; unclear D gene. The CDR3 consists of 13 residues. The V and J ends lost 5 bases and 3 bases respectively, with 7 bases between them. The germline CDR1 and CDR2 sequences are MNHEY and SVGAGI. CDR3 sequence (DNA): TGTGCCAGCAGTCCCGAGGACACCGGGGAGCTGTTTTTT. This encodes CASSPEDTGELFF.

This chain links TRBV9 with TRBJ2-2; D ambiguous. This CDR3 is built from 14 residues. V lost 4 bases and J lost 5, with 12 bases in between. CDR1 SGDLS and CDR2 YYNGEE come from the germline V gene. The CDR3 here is CASSPRRGTGELFF. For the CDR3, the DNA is TGTGCCAGCAGCCCCCGGCGTGGAACCGGGGAGCTGTTTTTT. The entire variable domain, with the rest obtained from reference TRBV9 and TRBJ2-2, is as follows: DSGVTQTPKHLITATGQRVTLRCSPRSGDLSVYWYQQSLDQGLQFLIQYYNGEERAKGNILERFSAQQFPDLHSELNLSSLELGDSALYFCASSPRRGTGELFFGEGSRLTVL.

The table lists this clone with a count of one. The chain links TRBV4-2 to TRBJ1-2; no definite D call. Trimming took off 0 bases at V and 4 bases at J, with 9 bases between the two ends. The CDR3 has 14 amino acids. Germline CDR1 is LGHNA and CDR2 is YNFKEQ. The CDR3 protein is CASSQDPGPYGYTF. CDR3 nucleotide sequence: TGTGCCAGCAGCCAAGATCCCGGCCCCTATGGCTACACCTTC.

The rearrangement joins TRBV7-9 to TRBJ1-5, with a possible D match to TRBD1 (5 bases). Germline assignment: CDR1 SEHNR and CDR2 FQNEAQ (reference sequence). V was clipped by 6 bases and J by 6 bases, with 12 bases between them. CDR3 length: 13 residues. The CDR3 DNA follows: TGTGCCAGCAGTCTAGACGGGGGTCAGCCCCAGCATTTT. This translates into CASSLDGGQPQHF.

The CDR3 nucleotides read TGTGCCAGCAGCGACTGGACAGGTGGACAAGAGACCCAGTACTTC. It specifies CASSDWTGGQETQYF. This chain links TRBV9 with TRBJ2-5, with TRBD1 identical over 7 bases. CDR3 length equals 15 residues. Trimming cost V 3 bases and J 2 bases; bases outside gene matches: 7. Germline CDR1 and CDR2: SGDLS and YYNGEE.